Reported below is one TCR beta chain. The record originates from a study of cytomegalovirus exposure and HLA in healthy donors. Study as a whole: Most genotyped donors, around four fifths of about 360, had Caucasian-associated genetic ancestry.

PCR used 60 Vbeta primers and 13 Jbeta primers. Sequenced by immunoSEQ multiplex PCR; TCRdb stores in-frame clones only, minus some. The table records under 300,000 clones, approximately 82% of them present only once. From germline, CDR1 is SGHRS and CDR2 YFSETQ. Trimming stripped 5 bases from V and 8 bases from J, with 19 bases between. The CDR3 is 15 amino acids. V usage is TRBV5-1 and J usage is TRBJ1-4; tentative D call: TRBD1 (5 bases). Sequencing used PBMCs. This clonotype originated in a woman aged 55-75 years in good health and CMV-seropositive. CDR3 in DNA: TGCGCCAGCAGAAGGGCCTCAGACCCAGGGGAAAAACTGTTTTTT. It is translated as CASRRASDPGEKLFF.